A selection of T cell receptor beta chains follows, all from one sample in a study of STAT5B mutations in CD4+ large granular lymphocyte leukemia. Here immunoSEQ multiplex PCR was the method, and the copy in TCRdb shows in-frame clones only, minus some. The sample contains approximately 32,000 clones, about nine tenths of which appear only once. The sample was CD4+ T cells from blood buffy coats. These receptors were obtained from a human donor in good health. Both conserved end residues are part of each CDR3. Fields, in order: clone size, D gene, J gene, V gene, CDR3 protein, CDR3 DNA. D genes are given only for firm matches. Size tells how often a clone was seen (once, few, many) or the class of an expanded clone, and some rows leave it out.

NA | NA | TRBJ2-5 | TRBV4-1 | CASSQVYPETQYF | TGCGCCAGCAGCCAAGTGTACCCGGAGACCCAGTACTTC
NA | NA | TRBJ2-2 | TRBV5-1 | CASSFKAGLTGELFF | TGCGCCAGCAGCTTCAAAGCAGGGCTCACCGGGGAGCTGTTTTTT
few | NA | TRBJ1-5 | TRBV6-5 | CASSYGGGNQPQHF | TGTGCCAGCAGTTACGGAGGGGGCAATCAGCCCCAGCATTTT
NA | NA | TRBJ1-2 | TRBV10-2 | CASSDDRVYGYTF | TGCGCCAGCAGTGATGATAGGGTCTATGGCTACACCTTC
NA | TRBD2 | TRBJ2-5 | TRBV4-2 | CASSPHGLAHQETQYF | TGTGCCAGCAGCCCCCATGGACTAGCGCACCAAGAGACCCAGTACTTC
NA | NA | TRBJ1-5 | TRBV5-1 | CASSLEDRRIQPQHF | TGCGCCAGCAGCTTGGAGGACCGAAGAATACAGCCCCAGCATTTT
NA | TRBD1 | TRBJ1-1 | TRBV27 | CASSLMGTANTEAFF | TGTGCCAGCAGTTTGATGGGGACAGCGAACACTGAAGCTTTCTTT
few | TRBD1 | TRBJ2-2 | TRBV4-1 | CASSSDRGYYGELFF | TGCGCCAGCAGCTCCGACAGGGGCTATTACGGGGAGCTGTTTTTT
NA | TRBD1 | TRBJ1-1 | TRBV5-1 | CASTPGTGIIGNTEAFF | TGCGCCAGCACCCCCGGGACAGGAATTATTGGGAACACTGAAGCTTTCTTT
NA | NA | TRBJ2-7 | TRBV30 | CAWTAGGYEQYF | TGTGCCTGGACTGCCGGAGGCTACGAGCAGTACTTC
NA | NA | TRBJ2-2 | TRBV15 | CATSRDYYTGELFF | TGTGCCACCAGCAGAGATTATTACACCGGGGAGCTGTTTTTT
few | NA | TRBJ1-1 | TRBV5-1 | CASSSPEGDLAFF | TGCGCCAGCAGCTCGCCGGAGGGGGATTTGGCTTTCTTT
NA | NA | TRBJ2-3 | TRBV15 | CATSPKGLVGDGDTQYF | TGTGCCACCAGCCCCAAGGGCTTGGTAGGAGATGGGGATACGCAGTATTTT
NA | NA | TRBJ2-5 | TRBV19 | CASSIEPTQETQYF | TGTGCCAGTAGTATAGAGCCTACTCAAGAGACCCAGTACTTC
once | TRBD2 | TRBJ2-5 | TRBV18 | CASSPTSGRETQYF | TGTGCCAGCTCACCGACTAGCGGGAGAGAGACCCAGTACTTC
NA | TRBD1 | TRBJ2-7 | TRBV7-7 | CASSRDRTYEQYF | TGTGCCAGCAGCCGGGACAGAACCTACGAGCAGTACTTC
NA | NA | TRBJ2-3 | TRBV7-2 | CASSSGRSGVVDTQYF | TGTGCCAGCAGCTCCGGACGGAGCGGAGTAGTGGATACGCAGTATTTT
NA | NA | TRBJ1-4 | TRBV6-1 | CASRGQVGEKLFF | TGTGCCAGCAGGGGTCAGGTTGGGGAAAAACTGTTTTTT
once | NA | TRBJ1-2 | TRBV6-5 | CASSQGYGYTF | TGTGCCAGCAGTCAGGGGTATGGCTACACCTTC
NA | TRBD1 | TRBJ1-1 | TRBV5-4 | CCRQGGTEAFF | TGTTGTAGACAGGGCGGAACTGAAGCTTTCTTT
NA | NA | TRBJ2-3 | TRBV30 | CAWSPVSDTQYF | TGTGCCTGGAGCCCAGTTTCAGATACGCAGTATTTT
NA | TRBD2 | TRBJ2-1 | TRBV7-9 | CASSLVAGRYNEQFF | TGTGCCAGCAGCTTGGTAGCGGGCCGCTACAATGAGCAGTTCTTC
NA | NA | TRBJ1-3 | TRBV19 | CASNGRSGNTIYF | TGTGCCAGTAACGGCCGCTCTGGAAACACCATATATTTT
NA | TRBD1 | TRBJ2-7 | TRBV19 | CASSWGTGSTLTSSEQYF | TGTGCCAGTAGTTGGGGGACAGGCTCAACCCTTACCTCCTCCGAGCAGTACTTC
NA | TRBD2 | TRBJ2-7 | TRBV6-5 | CASSYGGAGGKYF | TGTGCCAGCAGTTACGGAGGGGCGGGGGGGAAGTACTTC
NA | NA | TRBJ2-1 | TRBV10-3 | CAISESLNEQFF | TGTGCCATCAGTGAGTCCCTAAATGAGCAGTTCTTC
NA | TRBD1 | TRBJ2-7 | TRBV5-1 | CASRPGQGYEQYF | TGCGCCAGCCGTCCGGGACAGGGCTACGAGCAGTACTTC
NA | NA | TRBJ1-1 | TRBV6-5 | CASRETRYTEAFF | TGTGCCAGCAGGGAAACGCGGTACACTGAAGCTTTCTTT
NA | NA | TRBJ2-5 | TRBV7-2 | CASSEYRGVALFRETQYF | TGTGCCAGCAGCGAATATCGAGGTGTAGCGCTATTCCGGGAGACCCAGTACTTC
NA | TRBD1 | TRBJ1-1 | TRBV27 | CASRLQGGYTEAFF | TGTGCCAGCAGACTACAGGGGGGGTACACTGAAGCTTTCTTT
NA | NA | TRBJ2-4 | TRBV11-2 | CASSSLRDQGGRAKNIQYF | TGTGCCAGCAGCTCCCTCCGGGACCAAGGCGGACGAGCCAAAAACATTCAGTACTTC
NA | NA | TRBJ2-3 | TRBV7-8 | CASSRRRIGTDTQYF | TGTGCCAGCAGCCGTAGGAGGATCGGAACAGATACGCAGTATTTT
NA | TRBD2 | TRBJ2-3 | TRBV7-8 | CASSPRTSGSGDTQYF | TGTGCCAGCAGCCCTAGGACTAGCGGGAGCGGCGATACGCAGTATTTT
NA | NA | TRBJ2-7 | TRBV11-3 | CASSRAASRNYEQYF | TGTGCCAGCAGCCGAGCGGCCTCGAGGAACTACGAGCAGTACTTC
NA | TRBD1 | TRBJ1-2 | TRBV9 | CASSVVAGGGYTF | TGTGCCAGCAGCGTAGTGGCAGGGGGTGGCTACACCTTC
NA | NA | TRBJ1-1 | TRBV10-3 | CAISDWGANTEAFF | TGTGCCATCAGCGATTGGGGCGCGAACACTGAAGCTTTCTTT
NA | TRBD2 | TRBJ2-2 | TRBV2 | CASSPGTTSSTGELFF | TGTGCCAGCAGTCCCGGGACTACCAGTTCCACCGGGGAGCTGTTTTTT
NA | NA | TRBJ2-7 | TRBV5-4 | CASSLGGLTFYEQYF | TGTGCCAGCAGCTTGGGGGGCCTGACTTTTTACGAGCAGTACTTC
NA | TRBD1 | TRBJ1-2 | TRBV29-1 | CSVRGHRLDGYTF | TGCAGCGTCAGGGGGCACAGGCTAGATGGCTACACCTTC
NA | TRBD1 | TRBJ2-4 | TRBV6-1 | CASSDPLGDRGNNIQYF | TGTGCCAGCAGTGACCCGCTTGGGGACAGGGGCAATAACATTCAGTACTTC
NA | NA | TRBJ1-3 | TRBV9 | CASSVLGTTGNTIYF | TGTGCCAGCAGCGTGCTCGGGACGACTGGAAACACCATATATTTT
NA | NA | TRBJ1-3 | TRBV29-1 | CSVEFRGAVGNTIYF | TGCAGCGTTGAGTTTCGGGGCGCGGTAGGAAACACCATATATTTT
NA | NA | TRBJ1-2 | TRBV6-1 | CASRYRDYYGYTF | TGTGCCAGCAGATACCGGGATTACTATGGCTACACCTTC
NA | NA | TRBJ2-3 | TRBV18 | CASSWGSGDTQYF | TGTGCCAGCTCATGGGGATCAGGAGATACGCAGTATTTT
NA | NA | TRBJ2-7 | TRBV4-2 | CASSQDQNGAYEQYF | TGTGCCAGCAGCCAAGATCAGAACGGAGCCTACGAGCAGTACTTC
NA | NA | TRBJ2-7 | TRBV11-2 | CASRGRSSYEQYF | TGTGCCAGCCGCGGACGAAGCTCCTACGAGCAGTACTTC
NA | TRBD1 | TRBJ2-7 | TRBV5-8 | CASIMTGNRGKGEQYF | TGTGCCAGCATTATGACGGGAAACAGGGGAAAAGGCGAGCAGTACTTC
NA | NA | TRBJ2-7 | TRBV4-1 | CASSQGVQERLPYEQYF | TGCGCCAGCAGCCAAGGGGTACAGGAGAGGCTCCCCTACGAGCAGTACTTC
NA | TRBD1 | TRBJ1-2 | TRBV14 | CASSQAGGSYGYTF | TGTGCCAGCAGCCAAGCAGGGGGCAGCTATGGCTACACCTTC
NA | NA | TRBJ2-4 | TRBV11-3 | CASSTLTEAKNIQYF | TGTGCCAGCAGCACCCTTACGGAAGCCAAAAACATTCAGTACTTC
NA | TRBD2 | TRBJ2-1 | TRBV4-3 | CASSHLAGRDNEQFF | TGCGCCAGCAGCCACCTAGCGGGAAGAGACAATGAGCAGTTCTTC
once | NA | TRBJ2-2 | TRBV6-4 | CASRAGANTGELFF | TGTGCCAGCAGAGCCGGGGCGAACACCGGGGAGCTGTTTTTT
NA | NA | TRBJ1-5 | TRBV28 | CASSNDKSNQPQHF | TGTGCCAGCAGTAACGACAAGAGCAATCAGCCCCAGCATTTT
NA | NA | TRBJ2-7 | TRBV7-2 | CASSSPSGRNEQYF | TGTGCCAGCAGCTCCCCCAGCGGGCGGAACGAGCAGTACTTC
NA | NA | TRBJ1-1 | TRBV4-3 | CASRRDMNTEAFF | TGCGCCAGCAGGCGGGACATGAACACTGAAGCTTTCTTT